This T cell receptor (beta chain) was obtained from a study of brain T cells in children with intractable seizures. Whole-study findings and limits: Pre-surgery blood may have been undersampled, hiding some clones.

The protocol was immunoSEQ multiplex PCR, while the TCRdb copy is restricted to in-frame clones and leaves out a portion. The sample includes 300,000 to 400,000 clones, 93% of them seen just once. Time point of the sample: blood from clinic visit 5 months post-surgery; TSC patient then seizure free. Surgery cases with the highest brain T cell transcript signatures were chosen for sequencing. At least one anti-epileptic drug was given before surgery. This CDR3 has 15 residues. Germline CDR1 is LNHDA and CDR2 is SQIVND (reference sequence). Trimming removed 1 base from V and 2 bases from J, with 9 bases in between. In this sample, this clone turned up a few times. The antigen remains undetermined.

This TCR came from a boy under two years old with tuberous sclerosis and intractable seizures. This chain connects TRBV19 to TRBJ1-5; maybe TRBD1 (5 bases). Specimen: peripheral blood, collected 4 to 6 months after surgery. The CDR3 coding sequence is TGTGCCAGTAGTATAGTGGAGGGGCGCAATCAGCCCCAGCATTTT. Translated, it gives CASSIVEGRNQPQHF.